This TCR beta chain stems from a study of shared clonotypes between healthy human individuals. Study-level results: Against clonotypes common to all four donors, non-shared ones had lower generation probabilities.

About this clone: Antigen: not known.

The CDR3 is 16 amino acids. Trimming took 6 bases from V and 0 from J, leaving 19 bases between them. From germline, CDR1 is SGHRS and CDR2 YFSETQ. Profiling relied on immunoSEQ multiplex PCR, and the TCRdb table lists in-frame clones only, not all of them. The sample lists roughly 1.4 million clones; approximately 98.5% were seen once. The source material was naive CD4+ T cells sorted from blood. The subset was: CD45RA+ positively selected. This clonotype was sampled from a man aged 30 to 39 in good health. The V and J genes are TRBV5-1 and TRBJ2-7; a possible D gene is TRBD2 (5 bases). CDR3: CASTSLSEGRSYEQYF. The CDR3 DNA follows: TGCGCCAGCACCTCTCTCAGTGAGGGCCGCTCCTACGAGCAGTACTTC. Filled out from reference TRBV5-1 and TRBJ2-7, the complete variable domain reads KAGVTQTPRYLIKTRGQQVTLSCSPISGHRSVSWYQQTPGQGLQFLFEYFSETQRNKGNFPGRFSGRQFSNSRSEMNVSTLELGDSALYLCASTSLSEGRSYEQYFGPGTRLTVT.